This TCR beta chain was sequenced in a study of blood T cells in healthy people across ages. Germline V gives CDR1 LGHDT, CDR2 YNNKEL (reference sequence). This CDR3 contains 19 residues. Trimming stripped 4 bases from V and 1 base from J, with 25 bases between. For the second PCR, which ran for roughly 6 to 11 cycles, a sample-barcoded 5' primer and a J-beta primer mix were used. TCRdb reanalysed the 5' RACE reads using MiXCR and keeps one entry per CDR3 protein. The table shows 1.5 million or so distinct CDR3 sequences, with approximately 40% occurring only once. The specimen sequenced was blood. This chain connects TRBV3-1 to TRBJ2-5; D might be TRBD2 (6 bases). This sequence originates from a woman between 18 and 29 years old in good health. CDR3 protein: CASSPSGAREVWLQETQYF. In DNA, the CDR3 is TGTGCCAGCAGCCCAAGCGGAGCGAGGGAGGTTTGGCTCCAAGAGACCCAGTACTTC.